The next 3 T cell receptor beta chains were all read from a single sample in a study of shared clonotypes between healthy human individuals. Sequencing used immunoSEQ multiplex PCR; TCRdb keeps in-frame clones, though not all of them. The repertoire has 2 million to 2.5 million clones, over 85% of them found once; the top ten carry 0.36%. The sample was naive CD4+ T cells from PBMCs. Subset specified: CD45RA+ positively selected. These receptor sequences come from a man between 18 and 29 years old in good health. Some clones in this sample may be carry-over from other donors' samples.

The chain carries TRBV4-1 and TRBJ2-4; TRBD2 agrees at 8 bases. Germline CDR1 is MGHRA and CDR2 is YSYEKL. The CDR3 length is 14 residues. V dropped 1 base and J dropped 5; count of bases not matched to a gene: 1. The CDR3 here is CASSQVLAENIQYF. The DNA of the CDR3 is TGCGCCAGCAGCCAAGTACTAGCGGAAAACATTCAGTACTTC.

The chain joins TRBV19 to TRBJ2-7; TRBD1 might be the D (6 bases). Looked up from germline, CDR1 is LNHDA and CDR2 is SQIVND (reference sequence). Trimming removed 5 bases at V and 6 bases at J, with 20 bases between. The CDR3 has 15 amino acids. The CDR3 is CASSETGILRGEQYF. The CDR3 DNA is TGTGCCAGTAGTGAAACAGGGATTTTGAGGGGCGAGCAGTACTTC.

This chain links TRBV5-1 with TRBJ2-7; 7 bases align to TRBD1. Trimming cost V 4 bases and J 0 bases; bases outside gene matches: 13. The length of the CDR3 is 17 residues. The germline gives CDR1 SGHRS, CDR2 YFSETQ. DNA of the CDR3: TGCGCCAGCAGCGCGTCCCGGGACAGTACAAGCTCCTACGAGCAGTACTTC. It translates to CASSASRDSTSSYEQYF. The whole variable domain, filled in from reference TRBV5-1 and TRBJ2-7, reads KAGVTQTPRYLIKTRGQQVTLSCSPISGHRSVSWYQQTPGQGLQFLFEYFSETQRNKGNFPGRFSGRQFSNSRSEMNVSTLELGDSALYLCASSASRDSTSSYEQYFGPGTRLTVT.